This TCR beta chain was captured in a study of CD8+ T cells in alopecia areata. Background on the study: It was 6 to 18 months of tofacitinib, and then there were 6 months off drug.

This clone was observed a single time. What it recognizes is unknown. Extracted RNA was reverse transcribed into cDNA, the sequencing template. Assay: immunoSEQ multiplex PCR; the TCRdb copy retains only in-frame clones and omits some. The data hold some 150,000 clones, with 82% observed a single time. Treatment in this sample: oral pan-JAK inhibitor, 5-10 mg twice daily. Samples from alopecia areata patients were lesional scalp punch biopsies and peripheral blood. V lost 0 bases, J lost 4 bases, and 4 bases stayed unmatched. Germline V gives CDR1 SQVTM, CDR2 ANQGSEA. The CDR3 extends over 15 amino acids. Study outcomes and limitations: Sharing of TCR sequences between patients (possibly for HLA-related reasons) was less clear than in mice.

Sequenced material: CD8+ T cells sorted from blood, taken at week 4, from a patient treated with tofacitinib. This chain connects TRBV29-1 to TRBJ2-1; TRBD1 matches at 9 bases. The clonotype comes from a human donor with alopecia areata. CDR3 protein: CSVEDRGQGYNEQFF. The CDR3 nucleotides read TGCAGCGTTGAAGATCGGGGACAGGGTTACAATGAGCAGTTCTTC.